The 27 T cell receptor beta chains given below trace back to one sample, sequenced in a study of vaccination and CD4 T cells after COVID-19. Treatment denoted: roughly 10-day PBMC culture with coronavirus spike peptide pools or control peptides (ViraFEST assay). For these receptors, no antigen is known. The assay that was used to sequence DNA from cultured CD4+ T cells was the Oncomine TCR Beta short-read assay. TCRdb recomputed calls from the PCR reads with MiXCR, one row per CDR3 protein. The sample shows 14,000 or so distinct CDR3 sequences, roughly 74% of them seen only once. The sequencing sample was made of CD4+ T cells from blood, cultured in vitro. The source of these receptors is a human donor who had recovered from COVID-19.

The gene calls are TRBV27 and TRBJ2-1, with D perhaps being TRBD1 or TRBD2 (5 bases each). Germline CDR1 MNHEY, CDR2 SMNVEV (reference sequence). V was trimmed by 1 base and J by 5 bases, leaving 15 bases between them. The CDR3 has 16 amino acids. DNA for the CDR3: TGTGCCAGCAGTTTATTTGGGGACGTACGGAACAATGAGCAGTTCTTC. Translation gives CASSLFGDVRNNEQFF.

CDR3 in DNA: TGCAGTGCGGGGACAGGATCAAATTATGGCTACACCTTC. This gives the protein CSAGTGSNYGYTF. The rearrangement joins TRBV20-1 to TRBJ1-2, with 8 positions matching TRBD1. V lost 6 bases to trimming and J lost 5 bases; unmatched junction nucleotides: 8. In germline, CDR1 is DFQATT, CDR2 SNEGSKA (reference sequence). This CDR3 spans 13 amino acids.

The chain couples TRBV5-1 to TRBJ2-5; TRBD1 is a possible D gene (6 bases). The germline V and J ends were trimmed by 7 bases and 1 base, with 14 bases remaining between them. This CDR3 contains 14 residues. From germline, CDR1 is SGHRS and CDR2 YFSETQ. The CDR3 coding sequence is TGCGCCAGCGGCCTGGGGGCTACCCAAGAGACCCAGTACTTC. Translation gives CASGLGATQETQYF.

This clonotype came up once. The V and J genes are TRBV6-1 and TRBJ1-2, with 9 bases aligning to TRBD1. V gave up 6 bases and J gave up 4 bases; unmatched junction bases: 6. The CDR3 length is 14 residues. CDR1 MNHNS and CDR2 SASEGT come from the germline V gene. Here the CDR3 reads CASRGQGMVYGYTF. The CDR3 DNA reads as TGTGCCAGCAGGGGACAGGGTATGGTCTATGGCTACACCTTC.

This chain connects TRBV7-3 to TRBJ2-3; 13 positions agree with TRBD2. CDR3 size: 19 residues. V trimming: 0 bases; J trimming: 3 bases; junction bases outside the gene matches: 9. CDR1 is SGHTA, CDR2 FQGTGA, per germline. The CDR3 DNA sequence: TGTGCCAGCAGCTTAACTAGACTAGCGGGAGGAGGGGGAACAGATACGCAGTATTTT. Encoded protein: CASSLTRLAGGGGTDTQYF.

In this sample, this clonotype turned up once. This sequence joins TRBV20-1 and TRBJ2-3; no reliable D call. The V end was cut by 1 base, the J end by 6 bases, with 5 bases between. CDR1 and CDR2 (germline): DFQATT, SNEGSKA (reference sequence). The CDR3 runs 11 residues. The CDR3 bases are TGCAGTGCTAGAGGGCGGGATACGCAGTATTTT. Encoded protein: CSARGRDTQYF.

This chain uses TRBV7-2 with TRBJ1-5, with D hard to call. Germline V gene lookup returns CDR1 SGHTA and CDR2 FQGNSA. CDR3 length equals 14 residues. The V and J ends lost 5 bases and 6 bases respectively, with 14 bases between them. The CDR3 reads CASSLSSETQPQHF. CDR3 in DNA: TGTGCCAGCAGCCTGTCATCAGAAACTCAGCCCCAGCATTTT.

In DNA form, the CDR3 reads TGTGCCACCAGCAGAGGACCCGGCAGGGACTCTGGAAACACCATATATTTT. This translates into CATSRGPGRDSGNTIYF. The rearrangement joins TRBV15 to TRBJ1-3; a possible D gene is TRBD1 (5 bases). CDR1 is LNHNV and CDR2 is YYDKDF in the germline V gene (reference sequence). The germline V and J ends were trimmed by 1 base and 0 bases, with 13 bases remaining between them. The CDR3 extends over 17 amino acids.

The CDR3 is CASTIGGQPQHF. The CDR3 nucleotides are TGTGCCAGTACCATCGGGGGTCAGCCCCAGCATTTT. The V call is TRBV19, the J call TRBJ1-5; D possibly corresponds to TRBD1 (5 bases). The CDR3 sequence is 12 residues long. CDR1 and CDR2 (germline): LNHDA, SQIVND (reference sequence). Trimming shortened V by 7 bases and J by 6 bases, and 10 bases separated the two germline ends.

The chain uses TRBV6-1 and TRBJ2-1; D might be TRBD1 or TRBD2, each matching 5 bases. The CDR3 contains 16 residues. Germline loops: CDR1 MNHNS, CDR2 SASEGT. The V gene lost 6 bases and the J gene lost 4 bases, with 19 bases spanning the gap. CDR3 coding DNA: TGTGCCAGCAGGGGGGTTAGTGGGAGAGAGTACAATGAGCAGTTCTTC. This encodes CASRGVSGREYNEQFF.

The chain recombines TRBV5-1 with TRBJ1-2, with D uncertain. Trimming cost V 0 bases and J 3 bases, with 12 bases left between them. Looked up from germline, CDR1 is SGHRS and CDR2 is YFSETQ. The CDR3 sequence is 15 residues long. The CDR3 DNA reads as TGCGCCAGCAGCTTGGATAATGTGGCCTACTATGGCTACACCTTC. Encoded protein: CASSLDNVAYYGYTF.

This clonotype has just one count. J is TRBJ1-5 and V is TRBV28; D is unresolved. The ends were cut back, 9 bases at V and 0 bases at J, with 15 bases in the middle. Germline assignment: CDR1 MDHEN and CDR2 SYDVKM. The CDR3 covers 15 residues. The CDR3 sequence is CARRVKTYSNQPQHF. Written as DNA, the CDR3 is TGTGCCAGGAGGGTCAAAACTTATAGCAATCAGCCCCAGCATTTT.

The chain links TRBV19 to TRBJ1-6; D unclear. The CDR3 is 14 residues long. In germline, CDR1 is LNHDA, CDR2 SQIVND (reference sequence). V dropped 0 bases and J dropped 9 bases, with 9 bases sitting between them. CDR3 coding DNA: TGTGCCAGTAGTATAGAGGAGGCGCGTTCACCCCTCCACTTT. Translation: CASSIEEARSPLHF.

The chain joins TRBV20-1 to TRBJ2-1; 10 bases are a match to TRBD2. Germline CDR1 DFQATT, CDR2 SNEGSKA (reference sequence). CDR3 length: 18 amino acids. V shed 5 bases, J shed 0 bases, and the junction held 13 bases outside the gene matches. DNA of the CDR3: TGCAGTGCTCTGGGACTAGCGTTAACCCAAAGCTCCTACAATGAGCAGTTCTTC. This encodes CSALGLALTQSSYNEQFF.

This clonotype was counted once. The J gene is TRBJ1-5, the V gene TRBV27; D may be TRBD1 (5 bases). CDR3 size: 14 residues. In germline, CDR1 is MNHEY, CDR2 SMNVEV (reference sequence). Deletions cut 5 bases from V and 3 bases from J, with 11 bases between. The CDR3: CASSEGRINQPQHF. CDR3 nucleotide sequence: TGTGCCAGCAGTGAGGGACGGATCAATCAGCCCCAGCATTTT.

The CDR3 DNA is TGTGCCAGCAGCACCGGGGGCCAAGAGACCCAGTACTTC. Amino acid sequence: CASSTGGQETQYF. The chain is built from TRBV7-3 and TRBJ2-5, with a possible D match to TRBD2 (6 bases). CDR1 is SGHTA and CDR2 is FQGTGA in the germline V gene. This CDR3 is built from 13 residues. The V end was cut by 5 bases, the J end by 1 base, with 8 bases between.

The V gene is TRBV24-1, the J gene TRBJ2-3; D remains unclear. Trimming removed 4 bases at V and 1 base at J, with 5 bases between. CDR3 length: 13 amino acids. Germline V lookup: CDR1 KGHDR, CDR2 SFDVKD. DNA of the CDR3: TGTGCCACCAGTGACGGAGGCACAGATACGCAGTATTTT. Translation: CATSDGGTDTQYF.

This clonotype was observed a handful of times. J is TRBJ2-2 and V is TRBV19; no clear D. V was cut by 2 bases and J by 0 bases, with 13 bases left in between. Germline V lookup: CDR1 LNHDA, CDR2 SQIVND (reference sequence). This CDR3 spans 17 amino acids. In DNA form, the CDR3 reads TGTGCCAGTAGTATACCGACCGGGCGCACGAACACCGGGGAGCTGTTTTTT. The encoded protein is CASSIPTGRTNTGELFF.

The J gene is TRBJ1-1, the V gene TRBV20-1; a weak D match, TRBD1 (6 bases). This CDR3 spans 13 amino acids. Looked up from germline, CDR1 is DFQATT and CDR2 is SNEGSKA (reference sequence). Trimming cost V 6 bases and J 5 bases, with 16 bases left between them. The DNA of the CDR3 is TGCAGTGCCCGAGGACAGATCGGAACTGAAGCTTTCTTT. This codes for CSARGQIGTEAFF.

The chain carries TRBV19 and TRBJ2-7, with 7 nucleotides matching TRBD2. The J segment lost 3 bases and the V segment lost 3 bases, leaving 5 bases of the junction unmatched. Germline V gene data show CDR1 as LNHDA and CDR2 as SQIVND (reference sequence). This CDR3 comprises 14 residues. CDR3 protein: CASSIPGLDYEQYF. The CDR3, as DNA: TGTGCCAGTAGTATCCCCGGACTAGACTACGAGCAGTACTTC.

The V call is TRBV18, the J call TRBJ1-2; possible D gene TRBD1, 5 bases. Deletions cut 5 bases from V and 6 bases from J, with 10 bases between. Germline values: CDR1 KGHSH, CDR2 LQKENI. This CDR3 region has 12 residues. This chain's CDR3 is CASSREGNGYTF. CDR3 bases: TGTGCCAGCTCAAGAGAGGGGAATGGCTACACCTTC.

The sample holds a few counts of this clonotype. This sequence joins TRBV19 and TRBJ1-6; TRBD1 might be the D (6 bases). The CDR3 is 14 amino acids. Germline-derived CDR1 and CDR2 are LNHDA and SQIVND (reference sequence). V lost 0 bases, J lost 9 bases, and 9 bases lay in between. CDR3 protein: CASSIEGARSPLHF. The CDR3 region has the DNA TGTGCCAGTAGTATAGAGGGGGCGCGTTCACCCCTCCACTTT. Complete variable domain (other parts from reference TRBV19 and TRBJ1-6): DGGITQSPKYLFRKEGQNVTLSCEQNLNHDAMYWYRQDPGQGLRLIYYSQIVNDFQKGDIAEGYSVSREKKESFPLTVTSAQKNPTAFYLCASSIEGARSPLHFGNGTRLTVT.

This clonotype was counted only a few times. The V gene is TRBV6-5, the J gene TRBJ1-1; D gene ambiguous. Trimming took 0 bases from V and 0 from J, leaving 11 bases between them. Germline V gene lookup returns CDR1 MNHEY and CDR2 SVGAGI. CDR3 size: 16 residues. CDR3 coding DNA: TGTGCCAGCAGTTACTCGATAGTAGCAATGAACACTGAAGCTTTCTTT. Amino acid sequence: CASSYSIVAMNTEAFF.

The chain is built from TRBV11-3 and TRBJ2-7; D is possibly TRBD1 or TRBD2 (5 bases each). The V and J ends lost 4 bases and 2 bases respectively, with 15 bases between them. This CDR3 is 15 amino acids long. Germline V gene lookup returns CDR1 SGHNT and CDR2 YENEEA. The CDR3 DNA is TGTGCCAGCAGCTCCGGGGCAGGGCTCACCTACGAGCAGTACTTC. The encoded protein is CASSSGAGLTYEQYF.

The chain carries TRBV10-1 and TRBJ2-2; D is unclear. Trimming shortened V by 7 bases and J by 3 bases, and 15 bases separated the two germline ends. Per germline, CDR1 WNHNN and CDR2 SYGVQD (reference sequence). The CDR3 is made up of 15 amino acids. The CDR3 protein is CASTLDSTYTGELFF. Here the CDR3 DNA reads TGCGCCAGCACTCTAGACTCGACCTACACCGGGGAGCTGTTTTTT.

This sequence joins TRBV10-2 and TRBJ1-6; 8 nucleotides agree with TRBD1. The CDR3 runs 14 residues. Trimming removed 6 bases from V and 6 bases from J; junction bases left unmatched: 4. Germline V gene data show CDR1 as WSHSY and CDR2 as SAAADI. CDR3 region: CASSRDRLNSPLHF. The CDR3, as DNA: TGCGCCAGCAGCCGGGACAGGCTTAATTCACCCCTCCACTTT.

The gene calls are TRBV6-2 or TRBV6-3 and TRBJ2-5; 12 nucleotides align to TRBD2. The junction had 9 bases not matched to a gene; V was cut back by 2 bases and J by 5 bases. The CDR3 contains 17 residues. Per germline, CDR1 MNHEY and CDR2 SVGEGT. The CDR3 DNA follows: TGTGCCAGCAGTTACGGGGGACTAGCGGGCCTCGGCGAGACCCAGTACTTC. Residues: CASSYGGLAGLGETQYF.